This TCR beta chain originates from a study of blood T cell repertoires in COVID-19. On the study more broadly: From the United States, Italy and Spain came samples of acute and convalescent COVID-19. T cells, B-cell-depleted T cells, or PBMCs supplied cDNA or gDNA.

With 1 base clipped from V and 0 bases from J, the junction kept 8 bases outside the gene matches. The germline V gene encodes CDR1 MNHEY and CDR2 SMNVEV (reference sequence). There are 18 residues in the CDR3. In the original analysis: How many nucleated cells were present was estimated from reference gene primer amplification. The assay was immunoSEQ multiplex PCR, and TCRdb's table has in-frame clones only and misses some. The DNA gave D and trimming, while V, J and clone size come from that table. Here the sample spans about 60,000 clones, about 88% being singletons. The sequenced sample was peripheral blood. V usage is TRBV27 and J usage is TRBJ2-7; TRBD1 matches at 11 bases. This TCR derives from a man aged 65 to 79 with acute or convalescent COVID-19. CDR3 residues: CASSLFGTGGSPSYEQYF. The CDR3 DNA sequence: TGTGCCAGCAGTTTATTTGGGACAGGGGGATCCCCCTCCTACGAGCAGTACTTC.